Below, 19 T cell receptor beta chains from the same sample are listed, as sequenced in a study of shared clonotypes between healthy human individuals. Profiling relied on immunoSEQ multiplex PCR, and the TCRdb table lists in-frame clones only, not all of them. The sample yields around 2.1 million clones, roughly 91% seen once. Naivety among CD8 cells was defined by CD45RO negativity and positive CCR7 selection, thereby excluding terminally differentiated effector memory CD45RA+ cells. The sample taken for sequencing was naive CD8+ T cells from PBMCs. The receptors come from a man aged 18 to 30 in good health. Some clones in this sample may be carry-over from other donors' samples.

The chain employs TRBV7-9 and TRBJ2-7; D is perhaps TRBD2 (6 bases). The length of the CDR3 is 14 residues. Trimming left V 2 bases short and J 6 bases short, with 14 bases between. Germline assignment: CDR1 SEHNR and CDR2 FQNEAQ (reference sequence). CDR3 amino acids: CASSLTSSGGEQYF. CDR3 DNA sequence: TGTGCCAGCAGCTTAACTTCATCCGGGGGCGAGCAGTACTTC.

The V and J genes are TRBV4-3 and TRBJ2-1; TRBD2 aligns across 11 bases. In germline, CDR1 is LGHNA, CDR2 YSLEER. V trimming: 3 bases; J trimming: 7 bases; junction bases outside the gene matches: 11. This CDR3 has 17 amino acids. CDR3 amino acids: CASSHRPGLAELNEQFF. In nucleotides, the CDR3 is TGCGCCAGCAGCCATAGACCGGGACTAGCGGAACTGAATGAGCAGTTCTTC.

CDR3 bases: TGTGCCAGCAGTCCTAGCGGGAGTGGTAATGAGCAGTTCTTC. This gives the protein CASSPSGSGNEQFF. The gene calls are TRBV9 and TRBJ2-1; 10 bases map to TRBD2. V gave up 5 bases and J gave up 7 bases; unmatched junction bases: 6. Germline values: CDR1 SGDLS, CDR2 YYNGEE. CDR3 size: 14 residues.

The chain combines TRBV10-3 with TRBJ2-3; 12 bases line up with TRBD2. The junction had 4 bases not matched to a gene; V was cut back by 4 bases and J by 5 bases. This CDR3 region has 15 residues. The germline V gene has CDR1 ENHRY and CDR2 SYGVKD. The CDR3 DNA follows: TGTGCCATCAGTGGACTAGCGGGAGTGGTAGATACGCAGTATTTT. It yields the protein CAISGLAGVVDTQYF.

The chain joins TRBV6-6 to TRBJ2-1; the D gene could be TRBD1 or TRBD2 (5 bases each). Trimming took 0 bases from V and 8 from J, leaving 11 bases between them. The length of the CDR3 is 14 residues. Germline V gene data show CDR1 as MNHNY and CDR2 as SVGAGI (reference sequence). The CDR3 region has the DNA TGTGCCAGCAGTTACTCTTGGGGGATCTATGAGCAGTTCTTC. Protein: CASSYSWGIYEQFF.

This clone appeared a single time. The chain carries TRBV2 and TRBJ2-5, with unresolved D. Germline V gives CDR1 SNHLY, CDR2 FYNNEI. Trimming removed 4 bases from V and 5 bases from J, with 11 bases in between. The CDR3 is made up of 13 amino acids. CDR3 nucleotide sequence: TGTGCCAGCAGTGGATCAAGTCGGGAGACCCAGTACTTC. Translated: CASSGSSRETQYF.

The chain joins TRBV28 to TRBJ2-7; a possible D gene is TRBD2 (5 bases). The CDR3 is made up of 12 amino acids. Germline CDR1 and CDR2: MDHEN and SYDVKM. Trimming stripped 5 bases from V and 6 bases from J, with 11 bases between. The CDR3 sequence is CASSPGFLEQYF. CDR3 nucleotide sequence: TGTGCCAGCAGTCCGGGGTTTCTCGAGCAGTACTTC. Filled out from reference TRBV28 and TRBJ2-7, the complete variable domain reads DVKVTQSSRYLVKRTGEKVFLECVQDMDHENMFWYRQDPGLGLRLIYFSYDVKMKEKGDIPEGYSVSREKKERFSLILESASTNQTSMYLCASSPGFLEQYFGPGTRLTVT.

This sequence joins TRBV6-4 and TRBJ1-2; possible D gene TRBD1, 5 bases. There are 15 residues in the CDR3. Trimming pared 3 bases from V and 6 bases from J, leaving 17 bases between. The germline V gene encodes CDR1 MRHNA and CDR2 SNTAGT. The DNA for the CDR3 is TGTGCCAGCAGTGAGGTCCCCGGGACGATCCATGGCTACACCTTC. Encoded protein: CASSEVPGTIHGYTF.

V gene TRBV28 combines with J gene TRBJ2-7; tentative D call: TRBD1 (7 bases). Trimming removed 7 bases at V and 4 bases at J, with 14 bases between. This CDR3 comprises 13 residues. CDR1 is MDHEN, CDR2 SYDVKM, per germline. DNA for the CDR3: TGTGCCAGCAAGCAGGGGGGCAGGTACGAGCAGTACTTC. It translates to CASKQGGRYEQYF.

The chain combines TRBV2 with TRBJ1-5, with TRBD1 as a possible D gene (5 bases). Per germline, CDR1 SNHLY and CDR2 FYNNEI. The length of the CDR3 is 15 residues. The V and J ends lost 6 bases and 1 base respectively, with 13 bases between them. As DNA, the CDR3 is TGTGCCAGCAGCCCGACAGCTCGGAGCAATCAGCCCCAGCATTTT. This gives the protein CASSPTARSNQPQHF.

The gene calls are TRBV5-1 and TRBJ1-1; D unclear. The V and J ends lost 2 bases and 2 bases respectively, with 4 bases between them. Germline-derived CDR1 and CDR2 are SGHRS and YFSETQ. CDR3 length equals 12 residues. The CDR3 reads CASSLPNTEAFF. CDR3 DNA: TGCGCCAGCAGCTTACCTAACACTGAAGCTTTCTTT.

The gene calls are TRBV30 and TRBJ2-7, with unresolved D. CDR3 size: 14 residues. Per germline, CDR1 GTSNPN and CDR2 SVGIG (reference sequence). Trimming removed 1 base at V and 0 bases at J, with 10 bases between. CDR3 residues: CAWSGAEDSYEQYF. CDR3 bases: TGTGCCTGGAGTGGGGCAGAAGACTCCTACGAGCAGTACTTC.

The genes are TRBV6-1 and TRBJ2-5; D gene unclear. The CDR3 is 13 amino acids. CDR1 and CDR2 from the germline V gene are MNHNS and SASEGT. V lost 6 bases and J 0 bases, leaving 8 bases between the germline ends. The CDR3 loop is CASRGGNQETQYF. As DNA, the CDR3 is TGTGCCAGCAGGGGCGGTAACCAAGAGACCCAGTACTTC.

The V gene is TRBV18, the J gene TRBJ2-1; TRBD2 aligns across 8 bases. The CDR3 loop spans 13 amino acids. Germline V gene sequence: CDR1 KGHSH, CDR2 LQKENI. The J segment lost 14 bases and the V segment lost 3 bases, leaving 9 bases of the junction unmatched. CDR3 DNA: TGTGCCAGCTCACCGACAGAGCGGGAGATGGAGTTCTTC. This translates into CASSPTEREMEFF.

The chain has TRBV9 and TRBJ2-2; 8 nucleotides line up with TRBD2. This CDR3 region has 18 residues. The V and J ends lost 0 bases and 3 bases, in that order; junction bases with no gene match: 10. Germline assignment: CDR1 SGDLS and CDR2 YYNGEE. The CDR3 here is CASSVASSSGRYTGELFF. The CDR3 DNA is TGTGCCAGCAGCGTAGCATCTTCCAGCGGGAGATACACCGGGGAGCTGTTTTTT.

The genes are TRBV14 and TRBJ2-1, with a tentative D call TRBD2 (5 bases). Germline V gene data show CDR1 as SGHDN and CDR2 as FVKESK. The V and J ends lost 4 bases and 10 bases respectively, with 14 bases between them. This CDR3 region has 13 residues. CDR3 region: CASSPLLVREQFF. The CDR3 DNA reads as TGTGCCAGCAGCCCGCTACTAGTACGGGAGCAGTTCTTC.

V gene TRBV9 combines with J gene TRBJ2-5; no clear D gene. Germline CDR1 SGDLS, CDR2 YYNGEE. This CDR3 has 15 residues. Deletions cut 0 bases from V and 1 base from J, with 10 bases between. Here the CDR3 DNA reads TGTGCCAGCAGCGTAGACCCCGCACCCCAAGAGACCCAGTACTTC. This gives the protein CASSVDPAPQETQYF.

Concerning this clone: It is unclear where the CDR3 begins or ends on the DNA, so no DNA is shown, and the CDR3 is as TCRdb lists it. CDR3 region: CASSWGGGSYYF. V and J are TRBV27 and TRBJ2-7; whether TRBD2, the table's D call, matches the DNA was not checked. Germline CDR1 and CDR2: MNHEY and SMNVEV (reference sequence). 12 amino acids form the CDR3, both terminal residues included.

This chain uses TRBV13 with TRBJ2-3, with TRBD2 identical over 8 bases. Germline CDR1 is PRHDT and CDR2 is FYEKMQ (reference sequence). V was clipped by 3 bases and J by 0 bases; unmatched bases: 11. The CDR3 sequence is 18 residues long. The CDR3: CASSLGLSGSSSTDTQYF. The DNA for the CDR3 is TGTGCCAGCAGCTTGGGGCTAAGCGGGAGCTCGAGCACAGATACGCAGTATTTT.